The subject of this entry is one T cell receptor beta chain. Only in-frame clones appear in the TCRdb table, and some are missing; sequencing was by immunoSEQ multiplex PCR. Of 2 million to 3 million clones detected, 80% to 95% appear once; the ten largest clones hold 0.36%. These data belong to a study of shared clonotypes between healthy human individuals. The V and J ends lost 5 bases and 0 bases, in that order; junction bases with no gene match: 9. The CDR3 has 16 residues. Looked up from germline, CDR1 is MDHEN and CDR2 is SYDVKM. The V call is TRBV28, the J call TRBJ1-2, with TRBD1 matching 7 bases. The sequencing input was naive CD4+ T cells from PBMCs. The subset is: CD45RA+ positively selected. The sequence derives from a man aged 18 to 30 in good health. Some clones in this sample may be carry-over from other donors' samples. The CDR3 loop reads CASSPLWDRSNYGYTF. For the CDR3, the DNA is TGTGCCAGCAGTCCACTCTGGGACAGATCTAACTATGGCTACACCTTC.